The 21 T cell receptor beta chains presented below share a single source sample, sequenced in a study of human T cells and chemical hapten exposure (dated by TCRdb to the early 2020s). Libraries were prepared through 5' RACE. The data were produced on an Illumina MiSeq. The public reads were reanalyzed by TCRdb: fastp trimming at Q25, MiXCR alignment, in-frame beta chains only. Rows are unified per CDR3 protein, each entry keeping the most common DNA and genes. Present in this sample are 65,000 to 95,000 distinct CDR3 sequences, about 8% of which were seen just once. The ten largest clonotypes hold around 2.3% of the sample. Total RNA was extracted from unfractionated whole blood that had been collected in Tempus Blood RNA tubes. The receptors were gathered from a male donor in good health.

This clonotype occurred many times. The genes are TRBV6-2 or TRBV6-3 and TRBJ2-3; D may be TRBD1 or TRBD2 (6 bases each). Germline CDR1 is MNHEY and CDR2 is SVGEGT. The CDR3 runs to 14 residues. Between the trimmed V and J ends, which lost 4 bases and 0 bases, there was a span of 8 bases. CDR3: CASSWGASTDTQYF. The CDR3 DNA follows: TGTGCCAGCAGTTGGGGGGCCAGCACAGATACGCAGTATTTT.

The chain combines TRBV6-5 with TRBJ1-1, with D tentatively TRBD1 (5 bases). The CDR3 runs to 13 residues. Germline CDR1 is MNHEY and CDR2 is SVGAGI. Trimming took off 6 bases at V and 5 bases at J, with 13 bases between the two ends. CDR3 loop: CASRSGIGTEAFF. The CDR3 nucleotides read TGTGCCAGCAGATCAGGGATAGGTACTGAAGCTTTCTTT.

This clonotype was found many times. This chain connects TRBV6-5 to TRBJ2-7, with no clear D. Germline V gene sequence: CDR1 MNHEY, CDR2 SVGAGI. V dropped 2 bases and J dropped 3 bases, with 8 bases sitting between them. The CDR3 covers 13 residues. The CDR3 nucleotides are TGTGCCAGCAGTTACAGGCCCCTCTACGAGCAGTACTTC. It specifies CASSYRPLYEQYF.

This clonotype was observed a handful of times. V gene TRBV5-1 combines with J gene TRBJ1-4; unclear D gene. CDR3 length: 13 residues. V lost 5 bases to trimming and J lost 7 bases, with 12 bases between them. Germline-derived CDR1 and CDR2 are SGHRS and YFSETQ. In DNA form, the CDR3 reads TGCGCCAGCAGGGGCCCCACCGGTGAAAAACTGTTTTTT. The encoded protein is CASRGPTGEKLFF.

This clonotype was detected many times. This sequence joins TRBV7-8 and TRBJ1-5; TRBD1 aligns across 7 bases. The junction had 7 bases not matched to a gene; V was cut back by 5 bases and J by 6 bases. The CDR3 extends over 14 amino acids. In germline, CDR1 is SGHVS, CDR2 FQNEAQ. CDR3 sequence reads: CASSLQGLGQPQHF. The CDR3 region has the DNA TGTGCCAGCAGCCTACAGGGGTTGGGTCAGCCCCAGCATTTT.

This clonotype has a handful of counts. As DNA, the CDR3 is TGCAGTGCAGAACCGGGACACTTGAACACCGGGGAGCTGTTTTTT. It translates to CSAEPGHLNTGELFF. V and J are TRBV20-1 and TRBJ2-2; TRBD1 might be the D (6 bases). The ends were cut back, 6 bases at V and 1 base at J, with 15 bases in the middle. Germline values: CDR1 DFQATT, CDR2 SNEGSKA (reference sequence). This CDR3 has 15 residues.

This clonotype was seen a few times. J is TRBJ2-2 and V is TRBV3-1; maybe TRBD2 (6 bases). Germline lookup yields CDR1 LGHDT and CDR2 YNNKEL (reference sequence). V lost 2 bases and J 8 bases, leaving 12 bases between the germline ends. This CDR3 has 14 amino acids. CDR3 sequence: CASSQIREFGELFF. DNA for the CDR3: TGTGCCAGCAGCCAAATTCGGGAGTTTGGGGAGCTGTTTTTT.

The rearrangement uses TRBV29-1 and TRBJ1-2, with 10 bases lining up with TRBD1. V gave up 5 bases and J gave up 8 bases; unmatched junction bases: 5. CDR1 and CDR2 from the germline V gene are SQVTM and ANQGSEA. This CDR3 comprises 12 residues. CDR3 DNA: TGCAGCGTTTCGACAGGGGGCGACGGCTACACCTTC. Translated: CSVSTGGDGYTF.

This clonotype occurred many times. The chain couples TRBV4-2 to TRBJ1-5, with a weak D call TRBD1 (5 bases). There are 13 residues in the CDR3. V was cut by 4 bases and J by 3 bases, with 7 bases left in between. CDR1 and CDR2 from the germline V gene are LGHNA and YNFKEQ. DNA of the CDR3: TGTGCCAGCAGCCTGACAGACAATCAGCCCCAGCATTTT. Translated, it gives CASSLTDNQPQHF.

The chain joins TRBV5-5 to TRBJ1-3, with a weak D call TRBD1 (5 bases). The CDR3 totals 17 residues. Trimming shortened V by 2 bases and J by 2 bases, and 17 bases separated the two germline ends. CDR1 is SGHKS and CDR2 is YYEKEE in the germline V gene (reference sequence). CDR3 protein: CASSFVGAGTAGNTIYF. The CDR3, as DNA: TGTGCCAGCAGCTTTGTTGGCGCAGGGACGGCTGGAAACACCATATATTTT.

The J gene is TRBJ1-1, the V gene TRBV11-2; D perhaps matches TRBD1 (5 bases). The CDR3 loop spans 13 amino acids. V lost 3 bases and J 5 bases, leaving 10 bases between the germline ends. Per germline, CDR1 SGHAT and CDR2 FQNNGV. CDR3 bases: TGTGCCAGCAGCTTTTCGGGGCAGACTGAAGCTTTCTTT. This gives the protein CASSFSGQTEAFF.

The sample holds a few counts of this clonotype. The chain recombines TRBV20-1 with TRBJ2-3, with D perhaps matching TRBD2 (5 bases). This CDR3 region has 14 residues. The germline V and J ends were trimmed by 7 bases and 0 bases, with 14 bases remaining between them. Germline CDR1 reads DFQATT; CDR2 reads SNEGSKA (reference sequence). The CDR3 DNA reads TGCAGTGGACTACGCGGCGGAAGCACAGATACGCAGTATTTT. Translated, it gives CSGLRGGSTDTQYF.

The V gene is TRBV7-2, the J gene TRBJ2-3; D gene unclear. The germline gives CDR1 SGHTA, CDR2 FQGNSA. This CDR3 region has 13 residues. Trimming shortened V by 5 bases and J by 6 bases, and 12 bases separated the two germline ends. This chain's CDR3 is CASSETPQDTQYF. CDR3 DNA: TGTGCCAGCAGCGAGACTCCCCAGGATACGCAGTATTTT.

The chain links TRBV14 to TRBJ1-6; 10 nucleotides align to TRBD1. The V gene's germline CDR1 is SGHDN and CDR2 FVKESK. The length of the CDR3 is 16 residues. V lost 1 base to trimming and J lost 9 bases; unmatched junction nucleotides: 6. CDR3 region: CASSQASGQGVSPLHF. CDR3 nucleotides: TGTGCCAGCAGCCAAGCATCTGGACAGGGGGTTTCACCCCTCCACTTT.

This clonotype was counted only a few times. The V gene is TRBV29-1, the J gene TRBJ2-2; no definite D call. CDR3 size: 14 residues. The germline gives CDR1 SQVTM, CDR2 ANQGSEA. Between the trimmed V and J ends, which lost 0 bases and 7 bases, there was a span of 12 bases. This CDR3 is CSVEDRLKDGELFF. The CDR3 DNA reads TGCAGCGTTGAAGACCGGCTTAAGGACGGGGAGCTGTTTTTT.

Judged by abundance, this clonotype is medium-sized. The V call is TRBV6-2 or TRBV6-3, the J call TRBJ1-2; unclear D gene. This CDR3 contains 13 residues. Germline V gene lookup returns CDR1 MNHEY and CDR2 SVGEGT. The ends were cut back, 7 bases at V and 1 base at J, with 10 bases in the middle. The CDR3 protein is CASMERINYGYTF. CDR3 DNA sequence: TGTGCCAGCATGGAACGGATTAACTATGGCTACACCTTC.

The table lists this clonotype with a few counts. V gene TRBV7-2 combines with J gene TRBJ1-2, with a possible D match to TRBD1 (5 bases). V was clipped by 3 bases and J by 1 base, with 6 bases between them. This CDR3 contains 13 residues. From germline, CDR1 is SGHTA and CDR2 FQGNSA. This chain's CDR3 is CASSFDSNYGYTF. The DNA of the CDR3 is TGTGCCAGCAGCTTTGACAGTAACTATGGCTACACCTTC.

This clonotype has only a few counts. Here the CDR3 reads CASSFDSPSGANVLTF. The CDR3 coding sequence is TGTGCCAGCAGCTTCGACAGCCCCTCTGGGGCCAACGTCCTGACTTTC. The chain joins TRBV2 to TRBJ2-6, with D tentatively TRBD1 (5 bases). Trimming removed 6 bases at V and 0 bases at J, with 12 bases between. The CDR3 covers 16 residues. Germline loops: CDR1 SNHLY, CDR2 FYNNEI.

This clonotype came up a few times. V usage is TRBV6-6 and J usage is TRBJ1-1; tentatively, D is TRBD1 (5 bases). CDR3 length: 11 amino acids. Germline lookup yields CDR1 MNHNY and CDR2 SVGAGI (reference sequence). V dropped 6 bases and J dropped 7 bases, with 9 bases sitting between them. CDR3 coding DNA: TGTGCCAGCAGCCCGACAGATGAAGCTTTCTTT. Protein product: CASSPTDEAFF.

This chain uses TRBV19 with TRBJ2-2; D not resolved. Germline CDR1 is LNHDA and CDR2 is SQIVND (reference sequence). V lost 6 bases to trimming and J lost 3 bases, with 8 bases between them. The CDR3 is 13 residues long. The CDR3 protein is CASSVRDTGELFF. The CDR3 DNA follows: TGTGCCAGTAGCGTCAGAGACACCGGGGAGCTGTTTTTT.

Ten or more counts support this clonotype. V usage is TRBV7-2 and J usage is TRBJ1-5, with D uncertain. The V gene's germline CDR1 is SGHTA and CDR2 FQGNSA. Trimming took 2 bases from V and 5 from J, leaving 10 bases between them. The CDR3 covers 14 residues. The CDR3 sequence: CASSLLPGDQPQHF. The CDR3 region has the DNA TGTGCCAGCAGCTTATTACCCGGGGATCAGCCCCAGCATTTT.